A single sample is the source of the 11 T cell receptor beta chains below, sequenced in a study of control samples from healthy donors and cancer patients. Libraries were prepared by immunoSEQ multiplex PCR; TCRdb keeps only in-frame clonotypes and omits some of them. The sample holds 75,000 to 90,000 clones, roughly nine tenths seen once. Source material: PBMCs. The receptors derive from a woman in her forties or fifties with colorectal cancer.

The J gene is TRBJ2-1, the V gene TRBV19; D remains ambiguous. Deletions cut 4 bases from V and 0 bases from J, with 4 bases between. The CDR3 covers 13 residues. Germline V gene lookup returns CDR1 LNHDA and CDR2 SQIVND (reference sequence). The CDR3 sequence: CASSRASYNEQFF. The CDR3 DNA reads as TGTGCCAGTAGTAGGGCCTCCTACAATGAGCAGTTCTTC.

The gene calls are TRBV15 and TRBJ1-3, with D uncertain. V was clipped by 1 base and J by 1 base, with 2 bases between them. This CDR3 has 13 residues. The germline CDR1 and CDR2 sequences are LNHNV and YYDKDF (reference sequence). CDR3 amino acids: CATSRVSGNTIYF. DNA for the CDR3: TGTGCCACCAGCAGAGTTTCTGGAAACACCATATATTTT.

A single count supports this clone. The chain employs TRBV6-5 and TRBJ1-1, with D unresolved. Between the trimmed V and J ends, which lost 0 bases and 4 bases, there was a span of 6 bases. The CDR3 covers 13 residues. From germline, CDR1 is MNHEY and CDR2 SVGAGI. The DNA of the CDR3 is TGTGCCAGCAGTTACTCCCCCAGCACTGAAGCTTTCTTT. Translation gives CASSYSPSTEAFF.

This clone was seen more than once but under ten times. This chain links TRBV7-2 with TRBJ1-1; D is uncertain. Per the germline V gene, CDR1 is SGHTA and CDR2 is FQGNSA. This CDR3 is built from 15 residues. The V end lost 0 bases, the J end lost 7 bases, and 15 bases lay between the germline ends. Written as DNA, the CDR3 is TGTGCCAGCAGCTTAGCCCCCGGGGTGTCAGGTGAAGCTTTCTTT. The encoded protein is CASSLAPGVSGEAFF. Supplemented by reference TRBV7-2 and TRBJ1-1, the full variable domain reads GAGVSQSPSNKVTEKGKDVELRCDPISGHTALYWYRQSLGQGLEFLIYFQGNSAPDKSGLPSDRFSAERTGGSVSTLTIQRTQQEDSAVYLCASSLAPGVSGEAFFGQGTRLTVV.

The chain employs TRBV23-1 and TRBJ1-1; 7 nucleotides agree with TRBD1. TRBV23-1 is assigned to the ORF class and has an uncertain function. This CDR3 spans 16 amino acids. Trimming took 10 bases from V and 0 from J; bases not matched to a gene: 14. CDR3 sequence (DNA): TGCGCCATCCATGAGGGGGACAGATTCTTGAACACTGAAGCTTTCTTT. Encoded protein: CAIHEGDRFLNTEAFF.

This rearrangement joins TRBV6-5 to TRBJ2-5; unclear D gene. CDR1 is MNHEY, CDR2 SVGAGI, per germline. The length of the CDR3 is 13 residues. Trimming took off 2 bases at V and 2 bases at J, with 6 bases between the two ends. CDR3 sequence (DNA): TGTGCCAGCAGTTACGAACCTCAAGAGACCCAGTACTTC. This translates into CASSYEPQETQYF.

The V gene is TRBV6-4, the J gene TRBJ1-2, with D hard to call. The germline V gene encodes CDR1 MRHNA and CDR2 SNTAGT. Between the trimmed V and J ends, which lost 5 bases and 1 base, there was a span of 11 bases. This CDR3 comprises 14 residues. Here the CDR3 DNA reads TGTGCCAGCAGTCCGGACGCGTTTAACTATGGCTACACCTTC. Amino acid sequence: CASSPDAFNYGYTF.

This chain connects TRBV7-3 to TRBJ2-1; 7 bases fit TRBD1. CDR3 length: 13 residues. The germline CDR1 and CDR2 sequences are SGHTA and FQGTGA. Trimming removed 4 bases from V and 10 bases from J; junction bases left unmatched: 7. DNA of the CDR3: TGTGCCAGCAGCTCGACAGGGTCCAGCGAGCAGTTCTTC. It specifies CASSSTGSSEQFF.

The rearrangement uses TRBV7-2 and TRBJ1-2, with D tentatively TRBD1 (6 bases). There are 14 residues in the CDR3. Trimming cost V 3 bases and J 4 bases, with 12 bases left between them. The germline gives CDR1 SGHTA, CDR2 FQGNSA. CDR3 coding DNA: TGTGCCAGCAGCTTTTGGACAGAATCCTATGGCTACACCTTC. Protein sequence: CASSFWTESYGYTF.

CDR3 loop: CASSQVYRDIFF. In DNA, the CDR3 is TGTGCCAGCAGCCAAGTGTACAGAGACATTTTCTTT. V is TRBV14 and J is TRBJ1-1; D not certain. The V gene lost 1 base and the J gene lost 13 bases, with 13 bases spanning the gap. The germline V gene has CDR1 SGHDN and CDR2 FVKESK. The CDR3 totals 12 residues.

V and J are TRBV30 and TRBJ1-3; TRBD1 agrees at 7 bases. After removal of 6 bases from V and 10 bases from J, the junction contained 9 bases not matched to a gene. Germline values: CDR1 GTSNPN, CDR2 SVGIG (reference sequence). The CDR3 is made up of 12 amino acids. DNA for the CDR3: TGTGCCTGCCTACAGGGGAGGAGGACCATATATTTT. Protein product: CACLQGRRTIYF. Together with reference TRBV30 and TRBJ1-3, the CDR3 gives the full variable domain: SQTIHQWPATLVQPVGSPLSLECTVEGTSNPNLYWYRQAAGRGLQLLFYSVGIGQISSEVPQNLSASRPQDRQFILSSKKLLLSDSGFYLCACLQGRRTIYFGEGSWLTVV.